This record looks at one TCR beta chain sequence and its context. What this receptor recognizes is not known. Qualities for individual bases were not recorded, and no much larger clone is one base off. The trim is 1 base for V and 5 bases for J, with a gap of 8 bases between the germline ends. The CDR3 runs 14 residues from the cysteine to the phenylalanine. Only the CDR3 part of the read is kept: 42 bases, read in frame from the first base. For CDR1 and CDR2, the germline V gene lists SNHLY and FYNNEI. The data derive from a study of blood T cell repertoires in COVID-19 (dated by TCRdb to about 2020). About the investigation overall: Samples covering the acute and convalescent phases of COVID-19 were provided by collaborators in the United States, Italy and Spain. The material from the prospective study consisted of cDNA or gDNA derived from T cells, B-cell-depleted T cells, or PBMCs. A freely available public database, intended as a resource for researchers studying the immune response to SARS-CoV-2, is where the repertoires were released. The samples were drawn from two sources: the first 160 participants of the ongoing ImmuneRACE study, and over 1,000 subjects contributed by 6 global collaborators. The sample metadata nearly always contained a de-identified subject ID, COVID-19 status, age in years and sex. HLA class I and class II types, where available, came from metadata supplied by the sample provider rather than from assay-based typing. The dataset comprised deeply sampled blood TCRbeta repertoires from subjects exposed to, actively infected with, or recovered from COVID-19. What the research found in general, with its limitations: How much clinical and demographic metadata was included differed by source and by participant, and the metadata was provided uncurated.

TCRbeta CDR3 regions were amplified from genomic DNA by means of the immunoSEQ Assay, a bias-controlled multiplex PCR. The authors processed their data as follows. The number of nucleated cells in each sample was estimated from the amplification of reference gene primers within the assay. Sequence reads were collapsed and filtered to measure the absolute abundance of every unique TCRbeta CDR3 rearrangement. For each sample, productive Simpson clonality was calculated by taking the square root of Simpson's diversity index across productive rearrangements. The source is immuneACCESS, and TCRdb retained only in-frame sequences with V and J called. Part of the clones is not carried over; for the studies checked, unresolved V genes explain less than half of this, and the remainder is unexplained. The DNA was the basis for D and trimming; V, J and clone size are from that table. Here the sample has about 240,000 clones; approximately 87% occur a single time. Clones ranked in the top ten supply 6.2% of the sample.

Collaborating institutions collected whole blood in K2EDTA tubes following their own protocols. For TCRbeta analysis, collaborator samples were shipped as frozen whole blood, as isolated PBMCs, or as DNA extracted from either sample type. The V gene is TRBV2 and the J gene is TRBJ2-2; the D gene assignment is ambiguous. Sample: peripheral blood. The TCR originated in a man aged 55 to 69 with acute or convalescent COVID-19. In nucleotide form, the sequence is TGTGCCAGCAGTGAAGGGCCTTGGACCGGGGAGCTGTTTTTT. The encoded protein is CASSEGPWTGELFF.